A single sample gave rise to the 28 T cell receptor beta chains below, sequenced in a study of blood T cell repertoires in COVID-19. The data were produced by immunoSEQ multiplex PCR, yet TCRdb's version contains in-frame clones alone and is incomplete. The sample includes roughly 92,000 clones, roughly 84% seen only once; the top ten take roughly 32%. Material: peripheral blood. These receptors originate from a woman over 75 with active or convalescent COVID-19.

The chain uses TRBV27 and TRBJ2-2, with 7 bases aligning to TRBD1. Germline CDR1 reads MNHEY; CDR2 reads SMNVEV (reference sequence). V lost 3 bases, J lost 0 bases, and 1 base stayed unmatched. The CDR3 runs to 15 residues. The CDR3 region is CASSLQGANTGELFF. CDR3 coding DNA: TGTGCCAGCAGTTTGCAGGGGGCGAACACCGGGGAGCTGTTTTTT.

This clone was detected only a few times. The V call is TRBV7-2, the J call TRBJ1-6; 7 bases are a match to TRBD1. Germline V gene lookup returns CDR1 SGHTA and CDR2 FQGNSA. CDR3 size: 15 residues. Unmatched junction bases numbered 9, after V lost 4 bases and J lost 9 bases. CDR3 sequence: CASSWNSDRSSPLHF. In DNA, the CDR3 is TGTGCCAGCAGCTGGAACTCGGACAGGAGTTCACCCCTCCACTTT.

The chain carries TRBV2 and TRBJ1-4, with 7 nucleotides matching TRBD1. This CDR3 is built from 14 residues. Per the germline V gene, CDR1 is SNHLY and CDR2 is FYNNEI. J lost 8 bases, V lost 6 bases, and 9 bases had no gene match. CDR3 loop: CASRVTGLREKLFF. The CDR3 coding sequence is TGTGCCAGCAGGGTGACAGGGCTTCGGGAAAAACTGTTTTTT.

This chain connects TRBV19 to TRBJ2-1; no clear D. The V and J ends lost 8 bases and 4 bases respectively, with 12 bases between them. The CDR3 loop spans 13 amino acids. Germline CDR1 and CDR2: LNHDA and SQIVND (reference sequence). The DNA for the CDR3 is TGTGCCAGTTCCGAGAGGAAATACAATGAGCAGTTCTTC. Translation gives CASSERKYNEQFF.

The chain couples TRBV5-6 to TRBJ1-1, with a possible D match to TRBD1 (6 bases). V was trimmed by 6 bases and J by 6 bases, leaving 12 bases between them. The CDR3 is 12 residues long. Germline assignment: CDR1 SGHDT and CDR2 YYEEEE. The CDR3 reads CASKKPGAEAFF. The CDR3 nucleotides read TGTGCCAGCAAAAAGCCAGGGGCTGAAGCTTTCTTT.

The rearrangement uses TRBV7-9 and TRBJ1-5, with D uncertain. The germline CDR1 and CDR2 sequences are SEHNR and FQNEAQ (reference sequence). This CDR3 is built from 13 residues. Trimming removed 5 bases from V and 2 bases from J, with 7 bases in between. The CDR3 loop is CASSASGNQPQHF. CDR3 sequence (DNA): TGTGCCAGCAGCGCCAGTGGCAATCAGCCCCAGCATTTT.

This chain joins TRBV9 and TRBJ2-7; possibly TRBD2 for D (5 bases). Per germline, CDR1 SGDLS and CDR2 YYNGEE. The CDR3 has 15 residues. Between the trimmed V and J ends, which lost 3 bases and 6 bases, there was a span of 19 bases. The CDR3 loop reads CASSASPGHRGEQYF. The DNA for the CDR3 is TGTGCCAGCAGCGCCTCGCCAGGCCATCGGGGCGAGCAGTACTTC.

This clone turned up a few times. J is TRBJ1-2 and V is TRBV5-1; 9 bases map to TRBD1. This CDR3 has 15 amino acids. The germline V gene encodes CDR1 SGHRS and CDR2 YFSETQ. The J segment lost 1 base and the V segment lost 1 base, leaving 2 bases of the junction unmatched. The CDR3 nucleotides read TGCGCCAGCAGCTTGTCGGGACAGGGTAACTATGGCTACACCTTC. Translation gives CASSLSGQGNYGYTF.

V and J are TRBV18 and TRBJ2-7; 7 positions match TRBD1. Germline V lookup: CDR1 KGHSH, CDR2 LQKENI. The V gene end was trimmed by 4 bases and the J gene end by 3 bases; junction bases not matched to a gene: 6. The CDR3 is made up of 14 amino acids. CDR3 protein: CASSRQGAGYEQYF. As DNA, the CDR3 is TGTGCCAGCTCACGACAGGGAGCCGGCTACGAGCAGTACTTC.

This rearrangement joins TRBV4-1 to TRBJ2-1, with TRBD2 as a possible D gene (6 bases). Per the germline V gene, CDR1 is MGHRA and CDR2 is YSYEKL. This CDR3 region has 14 residues. Deletions cut 0 bases from V and 11 bases from J, with 14 bases between. DNA of the CDR3: TGCGCCAGCAGCCAAGACGGAGCGGGCCGTCAGCAGTTCTTC. Its translation is CASSQDGAGRQQFF.

The rearrangement links TRBV5-1 to TRBJ2-1; TRBD2 matches at 11 bases. Germline V gives CDR1 SGHRS, CDR2 YFSETQ. The CDR3 is 18 residues long. Trimming cost V 0 bases and J 12 bases; bases outside gene matches: 17. In nucleotides, the CDR3 is TGCGCCAGCAGCTTGGTCCTAATTAGCGGGGGGGCCCTGGAGGGGCAGTTCTTC. Translating it yields CASSLVLISGGALEGQFF. The whole variable domain, remainder taken from reference TRBV5-1 and TRBJ2-1, is KAGVTQTPRYLIKTRGQQVTLSCSPISGHRSVSWYQQTPGQGLQFLFEYFSETQRNKGNFPGRFSGRQFSNSRSEMNVSTLELGDSALYLCASSLVLISGGALEGQFFGPGTRLTVL.

This chain uses TRBV11-2 with TRBJ1-2; a possible D gene is TRBD1 (6 bases). This CDR3 region has 16 residues. Germline V CDR1 and CDR2: SGHAT, FQNNGV. V lost 3 bases and J 4 bases, leaving 18 bases between the germline ends. The DNA of the CDR3 is TGTGCCAGCAGCTTCACAGGGAGCGCTGGTGGCTATGGCTACACCTTC. As protein: CASSFTGSAGGYGYTF.

V gene TRBV24-1 combines with J gene TRBJ2-5; 9 bases align to TRBD2. V dropped 7 bases and J dropped 5; count of bases not matched to a gene: 10. There are 15 residues in the CDR3. CDR1 KGHDR and CDR2 SFDVKD come from the germline V gene. The CDR3 bases are TGTGCCACCAGCTCACTAGCGGGCATTGGCGAGACCCAGTACTTC. Translating gives CATSSLAGIGETQYF.

The chain joins TRBV7-9 to TRBJ1-5, with unresolved D. Germline CDR1 SEHNR, CDR2 FQNEAQ (reference sequence). This CDR3 has 16 amino acids. V lost 2 bases and J 1 base, leaving 12 bases between the germline ends. CDR3 DNA sequence: TGTGCCAGCAGCTTACTGGGGAGCGGGAGCAATCAGCCCCAGCATTTT. Protein sequence: CASSLLGSGSNQPQHF.

This clone was seen once. The CDR3 loop reads CASSPQGTGDEQFF. Written as DNA, the CDR3 is TGTGCCAGCTCACCACAAGGGACAGGGGATGAGCAGTTCTTC. The rearrangement links TRBV18 to TRBJ2-1; 10 bases map to TRBD1. J was trimmed by 8 bases and V by 1 base; bases with no gene match: 2. Germline-derived CDR1 and CDR2 are KGHSH and LQKENI. The CDR3 length is 14 residues.

This clone was detected a few times. The gene calls are TRBV2 and TRBJ1-1, with D perhaps TRBD1 (5 bases). V was cut by 6 bases and J by 0 bases, with 17 bases left in between. This CDR3 region has 16 residues. The germline CDR1 and CDR2 sequences are SNHLY and FYNNEI. The CDR3 DNA reads TGTGCCAGCAGCCTCCGAGCGGGACGCTTGAACACTGAAGCTTTCTTT. This translates into CASSLRAGRLNTEAFF.

V and J are TRBV7-2 and TRBJ2-7; 11 nucleotides line up with TRBD2. The CDR3 contains 14 residues. Losses at the gene ends were 4 bases for V and 3 bases for J; bases not matched to a gene: 2. Germline V gene lookup returns CDR1 SGHTA and CDR2 FQGNSA. CDR3 sequence (DNA): TGTGCCAGCAGCTCCGGGACTAGCGGCTACGAGCAGTACTTC. Protein sequence: CASSSGTSGYEQYF.

V and J are TRBV27 and TRBJ2-1, with D perhaps matching TRBD1 (6 bases). The CDR3 sequence is 16 residues long. Per the germline V gene, CDR1 is MNHEY and CDR2 is SMNVEV (reference sequence). V was trimmed by 4 bases and J by 5 bases, leaving 18 bases between them. CDR3 sequence reads: CASSSHDRQQDNEQFF. As DNA, the CDR3 is TGTGCCAGCAGTTCTCACGACAGGCAACAGGACAATGAGCAGTTCTTC.

This rearrangement joins TRBV6-2 or TRBV6-3 to TRBJ2-1; 7 bases match TRBD2. With V trimmed by 0 bases and J by 4 bases, 6 bases remained unmatched. The CDR3 is 16 residues long. CDR1 MNHEY and CDR2 SVGEGT come from the germline V gene. The CDR3 sequence is CASSYSRTGGYNEQFF. DNA for the CDR3: TGTGCCAGCAGTTACTCGCGTACGGGGGGATACAATGAGCAGTTCTTC.

In this sample, this clone turned up a few times. The same CDR3 also results from other DNA sequences found in this sample. The chain couples TRBV4-3 to TRBJ1-4; D gene unclear. The CDR3 consists of 13 residues. Germline V gene lookup returns CDR1 LGHNA and CDR2 YSLEER. V lost 0 bases to trimming and J lost 7 bases, with 6 bases between them. Written as DNA, the CDR3 is TGCGCCAGCAGCCAAGACCGGGGTGAAAAACTGTTTTTT. Its translation: CASSQDRGEKLFF.

The V and J genes are TRBV5-8 and TRBJ1-5; 7 positions agree with TRBD1. The length of the CDR3 is 16 residues. In germline, CDR1 is SGHTS, CDR2 YDEGEE. With 4 bases clipped from V and 0 bases from J, the junction kept 7 bases outside the gene matches. CDR3 sequence: CASSEGQIISNQPQHF. The CDR3 nucleotides are TGTGCCAGCAGCGAGGGACAGATAATTAGCAATCAGCCCCAGCATTTT.

The chain uses TRBV5-5 and TRBJ2-7, with TRBD2 identical over 12 bases. The ends lost 2 bases at V and 3 bases at J; junction bases unmatched: 12. Looked up from germline, CDR1 is SGHKS and CDR2 is YYEKEE (reference sequence). This CDR3 spans 18 amino acids. The CDR3 region is CASSLIGLAGSYLYEQYF. DNA of the CDR3: TGTGCCAGCAGCTTAATCGGACTAGCGGGATCCTACCTCTACGAGCAGTACTTC.

This sequence joins TRBV19 and TRBJ1-1, with 11 bases lining up with TRBD1. V was clipped by 8 bases and J by 3 bases; unmatched bases: 8. The CDR3 sequence is 15 residues long. The V gene's germline CDR1 is LNHDA and CDR2 SQIVND (reference sequence). The CDR3 DNA reads as TGTGCCAGTTTTAGGGGGACAGGGGGGGACACTGAAGCTTTCTTT. Encoded protein: CASFRGTGGDTEAFF.

The CDR3 DNA reads TGCAGCGTTGAAGGGCAGGGCCCCTACGAGCAGTACTTC. It specifies CSVEGQGPYEQYF. This rearrangement joins TRBV29-1 to TRBJ2-7; D is possibly TRBD1 (5 bases). The V end was cut by 1 base, the J end by 2 bases, with 9 bases between. Germline CDR1 is SQVTM and CDR2 is ANQGSEA. This CDR3 has 13 amino acids.

The chain links TRBV19 to TRBJ1-2; TRBD1 matches at 8 bases. The germline V gene has CDR1 LNHDA and CDR2 SQIVND (reference sequence). The V segment lost 7 bases and the J segment 3 bases; nucleotides outside the gene matches: 4. CDR3 length: 13 amino acids. CDR3 residues: CASTGTGYYGYTF. The CDR3 DNA reads as TGTGCCAGTACCGGGACAGGTTACTATGGCTACACCTTC.

This clone was seen a handful of times. The gene calls are TRBV27 and TRBJ2-1; 7 nucleotides match TRBD2. Germline V gene lookup returns CDR1 MNHEY and CDR2 SMNVEV (reference sequence). CDR3 size: 16 residues. V shed 5 bases and J 0 bases; nucleotides not matched to a gene: 7. In DNA form, the CDR3 reads TGTGCCAGCAGTCCCTTGGGGGGGAGCTCCTACAATGAGCAGTTCTTC. Translated, it gives CASSPLGGSSYNEQFF.

V is TRBV7-8 and J is TRBJ1-2, with 7 bases fitting TRBD1. Germline V gives CDR1 SGHVS, CDR2 FQNEAQ. The length of the CDR3 is 15 residues. Trimming cost V 1 base and J 4 bases; bases outside gene matches: 6. The CDR3 protein is CASSLVRGQSYGYTF. CDR3 bases: TGTGCCAGCAGCTTAGTCCGGGGACAGAGCTATGGCTACACCTTC.

The chain couples TRBV16 to TRBJ1-2, with no clear D. Germline lookup yields CDR1 KGHSY and CDR2 FQNENV. The CDR3 extends over 15 amino acids. With 1 base removed from V and 4 bases from J, the gap between germline ends came to 13 bases. The DNA of the CDR3 is TGTGCCAGCAGCCAATTCGTGGGTAGGAGCTATGGCTACACCTTC. It translates to CASSQFVGRSYGYTF.